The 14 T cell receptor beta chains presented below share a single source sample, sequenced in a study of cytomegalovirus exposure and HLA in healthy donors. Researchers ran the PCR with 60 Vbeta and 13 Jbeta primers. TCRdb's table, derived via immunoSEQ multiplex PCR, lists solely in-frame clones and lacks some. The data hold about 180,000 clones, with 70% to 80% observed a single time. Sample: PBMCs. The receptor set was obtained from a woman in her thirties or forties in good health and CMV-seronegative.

In nucleotides, the CDR3 is TGTGCCAGCAGCCGAGTGACAGGGTTCGGGGAAAAACTGTTTTTT. Its translation is CASSRVTGFGEKLFF. The V gene is TRBV7-2, the J gene TRBJ1-4, with 7 bases matching TRBD1. The CDR3 length is 15 residues. Germline V CDR1 and CDR2: SGHTA, FQGNSA. With V trimmed by 5 bases and J by 8 bases, 11 bases remained unmatched.

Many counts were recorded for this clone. CDR3 residues: CASSQDTSGAQYEQYF. The CDR3 DNA follows: TGCGCCAGCAGCCAAGATACTAGCGGGGCCCAGTACGAGCAGTACTTC. The rearrangement joins TRBV4-1 to TRBJ2-7; TRBD2 matches at 10 bases. Germline-derived CDR1 and CDR2 are MGHRA and YSYEKL. The CDR3 runs to 16 residues. Trimming took 0 bases from V and 4 from J; bases not matched to a gene: 6.

This CDR3 reads CASSPVVLAGPYEQYF. As DNA, the CDR3 is TGTGCCAGCAGCCCAGTGGTACTAGCGGGACCCTACGAGCAGTACTTC. V usage is TRBV7-9 and J usage is TRBJ2-7; 10 nucleotides match TRBD2. V shed 5 bases and J 2 bases; nucleotides not matched to a gene: 9. The CDR3 contains 16 residues. Germline lookup yields CDR1 SEHNR and CDR2 FQNEAQ (reference sequence). The full variable domain, its missing parts supplied by reference TRBV7-9 and TRBJ2-7, is DTGVSQNPRHKITKRGQNVTFRCDPISEHNRLYWYRQTLGQGPEFLTYFQNEAQLEKSRLLSDRFSAERPKGSFSTLEIQRTEQGDSAMYLCASSPVVLAGPYEQYFGPGTRLTVT.

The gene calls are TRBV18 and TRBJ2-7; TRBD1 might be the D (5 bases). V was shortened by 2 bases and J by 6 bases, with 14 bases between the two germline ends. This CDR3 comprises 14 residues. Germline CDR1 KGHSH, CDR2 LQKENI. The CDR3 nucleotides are TGTGCCAGCTCACCAGGGCAGGGTTACCGCGAGCAGTACTTC. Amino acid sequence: CASSPGQGYREQYF.

CDR3: CASSQGGQYTEAFF. Here the CDR3 DNA reads TGCGCCAGCAGCCAAGGGGGACAGTACACTGAAGCTTTCTTT. V and J are TRBV4-1 and TRBJ1-1, with 7 bases lining up with TRBD1. The V segment lost 1 base and the J segment 3 bases; nucleotides outside the gene matches: 2. Germline values: CDR1 MGHRA, CDR2 YSYEKL. The length of the CDR3 is 14 residues.

The CDR3 sequence: CASSLTGTVETGELFF. CDR3 sequence (DNA): TGTGCCAGCAGTCTGACGGGGACAGTTGAAACCGGGGAGCTGTTTTTT. The chain joins TRBV27 to TRBJ2-2, with 7 bases fitting TRBD1. The V gene's germline CDR1 is MNHEY and CDR2 SMNVEV (reference sequence). The trim removed 5 bases at V and 5 bases at J, leaving 11 bases unmatched. This CDR3 is built from 16 residues.

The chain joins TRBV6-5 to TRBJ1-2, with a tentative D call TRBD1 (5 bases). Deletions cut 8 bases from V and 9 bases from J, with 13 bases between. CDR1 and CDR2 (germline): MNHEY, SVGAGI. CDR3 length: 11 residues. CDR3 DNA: TGTGCCAGCGCTCAGGGCCCCAGCTACACCTTC. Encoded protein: CASAQGPSYTF.

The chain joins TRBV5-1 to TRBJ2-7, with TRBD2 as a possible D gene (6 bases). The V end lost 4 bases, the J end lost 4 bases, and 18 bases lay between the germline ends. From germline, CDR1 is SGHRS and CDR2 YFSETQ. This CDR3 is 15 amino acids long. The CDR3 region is CASSPDGTAPYEQYF. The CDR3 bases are TGCGCCAGCAGCCCGGACGGGACTGCCCCGTACGAGCAGTACTTC.

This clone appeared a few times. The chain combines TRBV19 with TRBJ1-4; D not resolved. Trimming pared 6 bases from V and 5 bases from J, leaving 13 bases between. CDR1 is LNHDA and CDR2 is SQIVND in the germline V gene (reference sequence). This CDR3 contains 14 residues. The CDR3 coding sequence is TGTGCCAGTAGCCCGCCCGGGATCAATGAAAAACTGTTTTTT. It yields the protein CASSPPGINEKLFF.

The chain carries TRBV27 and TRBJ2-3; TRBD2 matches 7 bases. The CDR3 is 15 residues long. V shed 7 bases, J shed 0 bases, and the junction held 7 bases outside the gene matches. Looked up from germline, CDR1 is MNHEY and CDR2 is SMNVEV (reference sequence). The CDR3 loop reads CASIEFGGSTDTQYF. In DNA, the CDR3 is TGTGCCAGCATCGAGTTCGGGGGGAGCACAGATACGCAGTATTTT.

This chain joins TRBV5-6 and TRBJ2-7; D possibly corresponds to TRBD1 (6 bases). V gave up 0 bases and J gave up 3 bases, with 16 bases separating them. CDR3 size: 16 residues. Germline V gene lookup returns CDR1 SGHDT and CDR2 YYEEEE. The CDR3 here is CASSLGQGPPHYEQYF. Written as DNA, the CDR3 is TGTGCCAGCAGCTTGGGGCAGGGGCCCCCGCACTACGAGCAGTACTTC.

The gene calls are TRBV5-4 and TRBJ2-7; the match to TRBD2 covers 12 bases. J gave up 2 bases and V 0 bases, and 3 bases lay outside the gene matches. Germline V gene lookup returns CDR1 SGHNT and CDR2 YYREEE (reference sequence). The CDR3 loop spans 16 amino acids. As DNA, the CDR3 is TGTGCCAGCAGCTTGGGACTAGCGGGAGCGGCCTACGAGCAGTACTTC. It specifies CASSLGLAGAAYEQYF.

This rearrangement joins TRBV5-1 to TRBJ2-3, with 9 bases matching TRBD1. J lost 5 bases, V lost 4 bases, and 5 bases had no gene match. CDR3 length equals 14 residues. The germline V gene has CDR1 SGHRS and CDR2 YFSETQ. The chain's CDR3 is CASSPRTGEDTQYF. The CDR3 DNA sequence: TGCGCCAGCAGCCCACGGACAGGGGAAGATACGCAGTATTTT.

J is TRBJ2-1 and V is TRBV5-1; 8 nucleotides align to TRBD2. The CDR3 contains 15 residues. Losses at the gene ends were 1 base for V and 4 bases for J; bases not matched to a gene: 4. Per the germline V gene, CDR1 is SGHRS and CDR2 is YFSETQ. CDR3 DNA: TGCGCCAGCAGCTTGACGCCTAGCGGGTACAATGAGCAGTTCTTC. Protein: CASSLTPSGYNEQFF.